The clone carrying this TCR beta chain has ten or more counts. The antigen remains undetermined. The authors amplified TCR beta CDR3 regions, and they did so from RNA transcripts for repertoire sequencing. Following a first-round RT-PCR that used HTBI primers, a second-round multiplex PCR was carried out. Each CDR3 protein is one row after TCRdb ran MiXCR on the multiplex PCR reads. Of nearly 400,000 distinct CDR3 sequences listed, approximately 20% are singletons. The data were obtained in a study of Graves' ophthalmopathy and Graves' hyperthyroidism. Between the trimmed V and J ends, which lost 5 bases and 5 bases, there was a span of 8 bases. This CDR3 comprises 12 residues. Germline CDR1 KGHDR, CDR2 SFDVKD. Whole-study findings and limits: Detection in blood was also observed for most expanded thyroid clonotypes above 0.001 frequency.

This clonotype was obtained from a woman under 30 with Graves' ophthalmopathy. The chain employs TRBV24-1 and TRBJ1-1; D is unclear. Sequences were obtained from peripheral blood. CDR3 sequence (DNA): TGTGCCACCAGTGGGGCGGGGACTGAAGCTTTCTTT. It codes for CATSGAGTEAFF.